This section outlines one T cell receptor (beta chain) sequence together with its context. Antigen unknown. The J segment lost 3 bases and the V segment lost 4 bases, leaving 16 bases of the junction unmatched. CDR3 size: 18 residues. CDR1 is LNHDA and CDR2 is SQIVND in the germline V gene (reference sequence). The sample is drawn from a study of T cell responses to AZD1222 COVID-19 vaccine. Study-level results: Females outnumbered males among donors, who were mostly white British; clonal diversity was possibly underestimated. Among vaccine-associated CD4 TCRs, coverage spanned spike, with dominance at 160-218 and 743-854. Seropositive AZD1222 recipients at baseline numbered only five or six.

TCRdb's copy holds only in-frame clones and misses some; the assay was immunoSEQ multiplex PCR. The sample contains about 120,000 clones, roughly 93% of which appear only once. Specimen: peripheral blood, collected 28 days after the second AZD1222 dose. This rearrangement joins TRBV19 to TRBJ2-3; 7 bases are a match to TRBD2. This TCR was sampled from an adult who received the AZD1222 COVID-19 vaccine. The CDR3 loop reads CASSKHPTRGSVTDTQYF. Written as DNA, the CDR3 is TGTGCCAGTAGTAAACACCCGACTCGCGGGAGTGTGACAGATACGCAGTATTTT.